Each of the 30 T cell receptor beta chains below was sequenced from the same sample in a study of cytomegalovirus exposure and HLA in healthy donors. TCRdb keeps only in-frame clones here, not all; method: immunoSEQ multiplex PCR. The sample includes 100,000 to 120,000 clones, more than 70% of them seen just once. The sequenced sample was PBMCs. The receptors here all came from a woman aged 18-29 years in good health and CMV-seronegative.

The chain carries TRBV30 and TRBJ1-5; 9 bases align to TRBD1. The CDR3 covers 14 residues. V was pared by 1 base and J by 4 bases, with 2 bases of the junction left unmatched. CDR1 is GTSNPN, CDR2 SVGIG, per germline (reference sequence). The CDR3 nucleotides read TGTGCCTGGAGTGGCGGACAGGGGAATCAGCCCCAGCATTTT. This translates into CAWSGGQGNQPQHF.

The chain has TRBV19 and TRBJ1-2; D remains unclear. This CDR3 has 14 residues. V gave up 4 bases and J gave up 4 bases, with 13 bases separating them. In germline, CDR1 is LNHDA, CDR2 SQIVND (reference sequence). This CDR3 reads CASSTPAVRYGYTF. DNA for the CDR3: TGTGCCAGTAGTACCCCTGCAGTCCGCTATGGCTACACCTTC.

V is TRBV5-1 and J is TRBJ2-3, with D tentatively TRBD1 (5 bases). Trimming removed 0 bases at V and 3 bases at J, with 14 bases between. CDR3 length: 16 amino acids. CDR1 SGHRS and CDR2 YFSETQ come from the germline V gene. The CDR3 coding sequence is TGCGCCAGCAGCTTGGTGGCCAGGGCCGAAACAGATACGCAGTATTTT. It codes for CASSLVARAETDTQYF.

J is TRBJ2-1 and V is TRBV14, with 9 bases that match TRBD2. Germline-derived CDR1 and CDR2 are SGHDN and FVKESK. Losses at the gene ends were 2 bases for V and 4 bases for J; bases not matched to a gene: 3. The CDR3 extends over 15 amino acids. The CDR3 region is CASSQWTSAYNEQFF. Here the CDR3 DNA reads TGTGCCAGCAGCCAATGGACTAGCGCTTACAATGAGCAGTTCTTC.

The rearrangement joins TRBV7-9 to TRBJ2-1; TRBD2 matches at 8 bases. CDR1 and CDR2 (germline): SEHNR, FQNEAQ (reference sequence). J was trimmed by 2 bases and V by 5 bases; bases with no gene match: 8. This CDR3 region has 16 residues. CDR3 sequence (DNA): TGTGCCAGCAGCGACGGACTAGCTGCCGCCTACAATGAGCAGTTCTTC. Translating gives CASSDGLAAAYNEQFF.

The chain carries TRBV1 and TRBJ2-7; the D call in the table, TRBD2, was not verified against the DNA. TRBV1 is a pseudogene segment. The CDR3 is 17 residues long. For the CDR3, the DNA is TGCACCAGCAGCCCGAGGACTAGCGGGGGTCCCTCCTACGAGCAGTACTTC. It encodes CTSSPRTSGGPSYEQYF.

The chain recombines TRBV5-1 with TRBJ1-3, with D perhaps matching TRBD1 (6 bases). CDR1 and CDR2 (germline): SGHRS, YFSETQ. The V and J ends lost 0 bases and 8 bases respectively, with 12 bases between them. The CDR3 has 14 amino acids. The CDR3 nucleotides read TGCGCCAGCAGCTTGGAAGGCAGGGGACACACCATATATTTT. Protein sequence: CASSLEGRGHTIYF.

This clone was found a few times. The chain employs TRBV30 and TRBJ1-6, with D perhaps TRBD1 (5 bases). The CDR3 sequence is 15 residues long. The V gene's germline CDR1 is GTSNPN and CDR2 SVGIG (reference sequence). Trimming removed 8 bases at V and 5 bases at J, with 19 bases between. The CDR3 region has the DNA TGTGCCCGCACTCGTGGGGCGGCAGATAATTCACCCCTCCACTTT. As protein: CARTRGAADNSPLHF.

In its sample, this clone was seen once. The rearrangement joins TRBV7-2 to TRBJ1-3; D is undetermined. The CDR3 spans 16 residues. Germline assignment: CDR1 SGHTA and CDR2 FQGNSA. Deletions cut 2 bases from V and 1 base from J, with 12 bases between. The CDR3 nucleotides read TGTGCCAGCAGCTTACGGGTCTCATCGTCTGGAAACACCATATATTTT. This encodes CASSLRVSSSGNTIYF.

The CDR3 sequence is CASSTTGSNQPQHF. The CDR3 DNA sequence: TGTGCCAGCAGCACAACAGGGAGCAATCAGCCCCAGCATTTT. The rearrangement joins TRBV9 to TRBJ1-5, with D tentatively TRBD1 (6 bases). This CDR3 region has 14 residues. Per the germline V gene, CDR1 is SGDLS and CDR2 is YYNGEE. Between the trimmed V and J ends, which lost 4 bases and 1 base, there was a span of 9 bases. Supplemented by reference TRBV9 and TRBJ1-5, the full variable domain reads DSGVTQTPKHLITATGQRVTLRCSPRSGDLSVYWYQQSLDQGLQFLIQYYNGEERAKGNILERFSAQQFPDLHSELNLSSLELGDSALYFCASSTTGSNQPQHFGDGTRLSIL.

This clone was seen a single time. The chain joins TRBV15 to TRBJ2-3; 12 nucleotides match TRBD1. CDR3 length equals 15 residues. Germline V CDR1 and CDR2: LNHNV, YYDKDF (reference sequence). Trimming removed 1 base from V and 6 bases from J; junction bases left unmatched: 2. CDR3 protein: CATSRGGQGADTQYF. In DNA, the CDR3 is TGTGCCACCAGCAGAGGGGGACAGGGGGCTGATACGCAGTATTTT.

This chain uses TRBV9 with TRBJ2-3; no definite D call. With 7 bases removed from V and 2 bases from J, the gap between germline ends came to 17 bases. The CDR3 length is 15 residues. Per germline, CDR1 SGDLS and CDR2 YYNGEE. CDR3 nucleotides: TGTGCCAGCGGTCGTGCGGAGACGACCACAGATACGCAGTATTTT. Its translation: CASGRAETTTDTQYF.

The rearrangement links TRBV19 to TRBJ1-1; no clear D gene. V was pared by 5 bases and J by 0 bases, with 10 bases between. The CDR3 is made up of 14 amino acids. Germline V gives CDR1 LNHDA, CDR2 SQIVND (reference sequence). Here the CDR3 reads CASSSGIMNTEAFF. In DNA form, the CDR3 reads TGTGCCAGTAGTTCGGGGATCATGAACACTGAAGCTTTCTTT.

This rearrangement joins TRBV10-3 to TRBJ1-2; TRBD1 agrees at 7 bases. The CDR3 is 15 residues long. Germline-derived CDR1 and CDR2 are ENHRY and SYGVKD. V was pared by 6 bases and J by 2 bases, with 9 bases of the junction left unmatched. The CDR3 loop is CAIRTSGQANYGYTF. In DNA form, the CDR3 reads TGTGCCATCAGAACCTCCGGACAGGCCAACTATGGCTACACCTTC.

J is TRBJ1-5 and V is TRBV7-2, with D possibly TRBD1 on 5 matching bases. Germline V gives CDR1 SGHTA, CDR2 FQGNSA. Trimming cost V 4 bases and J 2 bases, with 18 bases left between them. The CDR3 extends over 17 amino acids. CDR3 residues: CASSSPWGLTGNQPQHF. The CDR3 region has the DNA TGTGCCAGCAGCTCTCCCTGGGGACTAACTGGCAATCAGCCCCAGCATTTT.

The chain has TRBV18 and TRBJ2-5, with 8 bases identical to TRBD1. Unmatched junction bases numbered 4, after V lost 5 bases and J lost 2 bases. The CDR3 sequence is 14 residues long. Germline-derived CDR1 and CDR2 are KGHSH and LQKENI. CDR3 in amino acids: CASSVTGGQETQYF. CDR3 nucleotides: TGTGCCAGCTCAGTTACAGGGGGGCAAGAGACCCAGTACTTC.

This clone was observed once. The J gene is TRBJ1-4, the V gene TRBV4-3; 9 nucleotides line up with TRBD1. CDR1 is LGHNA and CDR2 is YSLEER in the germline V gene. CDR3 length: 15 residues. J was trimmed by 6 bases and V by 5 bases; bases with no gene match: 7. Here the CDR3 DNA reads TGCGCCAGCAGCAGGGGACAGGGAAGGGATGAAAAACTGTTTTTT. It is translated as CASSRGQGRDEKLFF.

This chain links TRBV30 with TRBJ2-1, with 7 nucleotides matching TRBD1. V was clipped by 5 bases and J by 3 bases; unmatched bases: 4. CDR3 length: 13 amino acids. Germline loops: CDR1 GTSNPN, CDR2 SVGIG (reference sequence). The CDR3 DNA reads TGTGCCTGGTCGGACAGGTTCTACAATGAGCAGTTCTTC. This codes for CAWSDRFYNEQFF.

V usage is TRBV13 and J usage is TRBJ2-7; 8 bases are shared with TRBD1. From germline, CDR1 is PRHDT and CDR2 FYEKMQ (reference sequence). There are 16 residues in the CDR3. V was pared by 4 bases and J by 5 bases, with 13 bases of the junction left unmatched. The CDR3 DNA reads TGTGCCAGCAGCTCCAGGGGGCTATCCTCCCTAGACGAGCAGTACTTC. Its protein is CASSSRGLSSLDEQYF.

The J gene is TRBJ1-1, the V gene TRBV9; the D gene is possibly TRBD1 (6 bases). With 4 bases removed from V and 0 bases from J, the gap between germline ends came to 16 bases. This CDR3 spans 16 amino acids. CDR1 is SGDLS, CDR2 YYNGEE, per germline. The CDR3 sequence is CASSTHREGMNTEAFF. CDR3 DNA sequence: TGTGCCAGCAGCACCCACAGGGAGGGAATGAACACTGAAGCTTTCTTT.

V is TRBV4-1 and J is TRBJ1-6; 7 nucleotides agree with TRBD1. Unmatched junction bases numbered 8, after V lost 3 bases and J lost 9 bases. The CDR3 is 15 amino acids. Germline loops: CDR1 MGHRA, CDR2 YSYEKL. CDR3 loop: CASSQPGGLSSPLHF. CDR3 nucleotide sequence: TGCGCCAGCAGCCAGCCAGGGGGGCTGAGTTCACCCCTCCACTTT.

CDR3 sequence (DNA): TGTGCCAGCTCATACCGCGAAGCTTCCTACAATGAGCAGTTCTTC. Translated, it gives CASSYREASYNEQFF. This chain joins TRBV18 and TRBJ2-1; no clear D. The V and J ends lost 5 bases and 1 base respectively, with 12 bases between them. The CDR3 is made up of 15 amino acids. CDR1 is KGHSH, CDR2 LQKENI, per germline.

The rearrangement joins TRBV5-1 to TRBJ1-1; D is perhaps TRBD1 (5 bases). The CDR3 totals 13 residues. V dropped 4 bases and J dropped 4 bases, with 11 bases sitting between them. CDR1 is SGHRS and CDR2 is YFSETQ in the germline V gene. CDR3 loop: CASSPGISTEAFF. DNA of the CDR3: TGCGCCAGCAGCCCAGGGATCTCCACTGAAGCTTTCTTT.

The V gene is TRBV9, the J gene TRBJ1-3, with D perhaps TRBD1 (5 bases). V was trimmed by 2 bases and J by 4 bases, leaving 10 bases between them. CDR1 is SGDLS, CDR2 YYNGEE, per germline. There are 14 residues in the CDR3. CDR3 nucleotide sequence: TGTGCCAGCAGCGTGGGGGGAGGCGGAAACACCATATATTTT. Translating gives CASSVGGGGNTIYF.

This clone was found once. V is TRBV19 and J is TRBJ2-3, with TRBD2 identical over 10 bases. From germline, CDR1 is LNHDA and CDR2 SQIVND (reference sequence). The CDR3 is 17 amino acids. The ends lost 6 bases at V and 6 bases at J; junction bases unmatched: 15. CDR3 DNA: TGTGCCAGTAGCCTAGACCTTAGCGGGGGGCGGAGTGATACGCAGTATTTT. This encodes CASSLDLSGGRSDTQYF.

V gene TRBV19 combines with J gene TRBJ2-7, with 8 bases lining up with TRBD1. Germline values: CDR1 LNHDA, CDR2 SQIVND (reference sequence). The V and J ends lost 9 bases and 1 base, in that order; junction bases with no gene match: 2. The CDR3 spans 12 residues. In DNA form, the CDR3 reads TGTGCCAGCGGACAGGGATCCTACGAGCAGTACTTC. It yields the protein CASGQGSYEQYF.

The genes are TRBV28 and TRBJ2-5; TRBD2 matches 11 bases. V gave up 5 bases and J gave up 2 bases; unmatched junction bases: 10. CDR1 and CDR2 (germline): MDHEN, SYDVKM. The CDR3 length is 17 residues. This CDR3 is CASSLQLAGAIQETQYF. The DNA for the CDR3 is TGTGCCAGCAGTCTCCAACTAGCGGGGGCGATACAAGAGACCCAGTACTTC.

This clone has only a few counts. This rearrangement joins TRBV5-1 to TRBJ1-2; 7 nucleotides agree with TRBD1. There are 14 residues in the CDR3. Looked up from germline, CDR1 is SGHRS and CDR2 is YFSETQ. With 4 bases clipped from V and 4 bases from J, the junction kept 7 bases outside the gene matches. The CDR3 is CASSPPGTVYGYTF. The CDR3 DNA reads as TGCGCCAGCAGCCCCCCGGGGACAGTCTATGGCTACACCTTC.

The CDR3 DNA is TGTGCCAGTAGTAAAAGGGAGGCCCAGCCCCAGCATTTT. Translation: CASSKREAQPQHF. The V and J genes are TRBV19 and TRBJ1-5, with D uncertain. V was trimmed by 4 bases and J by 7 bases, leaving 11 bases between them. The CDR3 spans 13 residues. The germline V gene has CDR1 LNHDA and CDR2 SQIVND (reference sequence).

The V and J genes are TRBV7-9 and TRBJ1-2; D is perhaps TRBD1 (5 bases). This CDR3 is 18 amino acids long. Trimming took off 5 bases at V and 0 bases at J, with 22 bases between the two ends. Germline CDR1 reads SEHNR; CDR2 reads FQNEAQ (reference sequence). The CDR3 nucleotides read TGTGCCAGCAGCCCGAAGGGGTGGGGCATCTCCGCTAACTATGGCTACACCTTC. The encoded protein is CASSPKGWGISANYGYTF.